This T cell receptor (beta chain) appears in the sequencing data of a study of blood T cell repertoires in COVID-19. Study-wide background: Whether acute or convalescent, the COVID-19 samples came from the United States, Italy and Spain. Sources were T cells, B-cell-depleted T cells, or PBMCs; the material itself was cDNA or gDNA.

Per the study methods: Estimates of nucleated cell counts were drawn from the amplification of reference gene primers. Some clones are missing from TCRdb's copy, which holds only in-frame ones; the method was immunoSEQ multiplex PCR. V, J and clone size are those of that table, while D and trimming were read from the DNA. The sample consists of over 150,000 clones, about 85% of them appearing once. This CDR3 region has 16 residues. With 0 bases clipped from V and 2 bases from J, the junction kept 6 bases outside the gene matches. Per the germline V gene, CDR1 is MNHEY and CDR2 is SVGEGT. Patients of the Seattle cohort, enrolled during active infection, were followed longitudinally.

Sequencing was done on a sample of peripheral blood. The chain employs TRBV6-2 or TRBV6-3 and TRBJ1-2; 7 bases align to TRBD1. The TCR sequence derives from a man aged 55 to 70 with COVID-19, enrolled during active disease. The CDR3 spells CASSYSVTTGNYGYTF. In nucleotides, the CDR3 is TGTGCCAGCAGTTACTCGGTCACGACAGGGAACTATGGCTACACCTTC.